A selection of T cell receptor beta chains follows, all from one sample in a study of T cell changes during pregnancy in multiple sclerosis. Measured with immunoSEQ multiplex PCR; TCRdb has only the in-frame clones, and not every one. The sample has fewer than 50,000 clones, around nine tenths seen once. The starting material was CD4+ T cells from peripheral blood mononuclear cells, obtained in the first trimester of pregnancy. Every receptor here comes from a female donor with multiple sclerosis, enrolled in a pregnancy study. The CDR3 runs from the conserved cysteine through the conserved F or W. Each record gives: clone size, D gene, V gene, J gene, CDR3 DNA, CDR3 protein. The D gene is left open where the match is weak. A clone size is listed for some rows: how often the clone was seen (once, few, many), or a class if it is expanded.

.	TRBD1	TRBV10-3	TRBJ2-1	TGTGCCATCAGTGAGTCTCGGACAGGGCTGAATGAGCAGTTCTTC	CAISESRTGLNEQFF
.	.	TRBV15	TRBJ2-3	TGTGCCACCACGGACTTTGGAGATACGCAGTATTTT	CATTDFGDTQYF
.	TRBD1	TRBV11-2	TRBJ1-5	TGTGCCAGCAGCTTCGGGACAGGGGCTGGTCAGCCCCAGCATTTT	CASSFGTGAGQPQHF
few	.	TRBV5-4	TRBJ2-7	TGTGCCAGCAGCTCTAGACAGTCCCGCTACGAGCAGTACTTC	CASSSRQSRYEQYF
.	TRBD1	TRBV25-1	TRBJ2-1	TGTGCCAGCAAAGGACAGGGCCCTTACAATGAGCAGTTCTTC	CASKGQGPYNEQFF
.	TRBD1	TRBV11-1	TRBJ1-5	TGTGCCAGCAGCTTAGATGCCAGGGGGCATCAGCCCCAGCATTTT	CASSLDARGHQPQHF
.	.	TRBV11-2	TRBJ2-1	TGTGCCAGCAGCTTGGGGGGACTCCCCCGGATGCAGTTCTTC	CASSLGGLPRMQFF
.	.	TRBV14	TRBJ1-1	TGTGCCAGCAGCCCCCAGAACACTGAAGCTTTCTTT	CASSPQNTEAFF
medium-sized	.	TRBV15	TRBJ2-7	TGTGCCACCAGCAGAGTTGTTCGAGAAGAGCAGTACTTC	CATSRVVREEQYF
.	.	TRBV28	TRBJ1-2	TGTGCCAGCAGTTACGGGTTTGACTATGGCTACACCTTC	CASSYGFDYGYTF
once	.	TRBV29-1	TRBJ1-5	TGCAGCGTTGCGAACGGGGGGAATCAGCCCCAGCATTTT	CSVANGGNQPQHF
once	TRBD1	TRBV4-1	TRBJ2-3	TGCGCCAGCAGCCAAGACCTATTCCGGGACAGGGGAAATACGCAGTATTTT	CASSQDLFRDRGNTQYF
.	TRBD1	TRBV5-1	TRBJ2-5	TGCGCCAGCAGCTTGGGTAGGGGGCGCGAAGAGACCCAGTACTTC	CASSLGRGREETQYF
.	TRBD1	TRBV7-7	TRBJ2-7	TGTGCCAGCAGCCCCGGGACAGGGGCTAAGATGTACTTC	CASSPGTGAKMYF
.	TRBD2	TRBV5-1	TRBJ2-3	TGCGCCAGCAGCTTGGTTGCTCTAGCGGGAGCGGGGGATACGCAGTATTTT	CASSLVALAGAGDTQYF
.	TRBD1	TRBV4-1	TRBJ1-1	TGCGCCAGCAGGCTCCGGGACAGCAGAGAAGACACTGAAGCTTTCTTT	CASRLRDSREDTEAFF
.	.	TRBV19	TRBJ2-5	TGTGCCCCACCCCCCGAAAGCGGCAGAGAGACCCAGTACTTC	CAPPPESGRETQYF
.	.	TRBV13	TRBJ1-1	TGTGCCAGCAGCCTTGACGCAGGGCTGGCTTTCTTT	CASSLDAGLAFF
.	TRBD2	TRBV5-1	TRBJ2-1	TGCGCCAGCAGCCCAGGACTAGCGGGAGTCCTCCAGCAGTTCTTC	CASSPGLAGVLQQFF
.	.	TRBV16	TRBJ2-7	TGTGCCAGCAGCCCCCCAGGGCTTAGCTCCTACGAGCAGTACTTC	CASSPPGLSSYEQYF
once	.	TRBV15	TRBJ2-6	TGTGCCACCACGAGACAGGCTGGGGCCAACGTCCTGACTTTC	CATTRQAGANVLTF
.	TRBD2	TRBV5-1	TRBJ2-3	TGCGCCAGCAGCTGGAGCGGGAGAGCAGATACGCAGTATTTT	CASSWSGRADTQYF
.	TRBD1	TRBV25-1	TRBJ2-3	TGTGCCAGCAGTGGAGGGGGCTGGACAGATACGCAGTATTTT	CASSGGGWTDTQYF
.	.	TRBV9	TRBJ1-1	TGTGCCAGCAGCGTATCTCAGGTGAACACTGAAGCTTTCTTT	CASSVSQVNTEAFF